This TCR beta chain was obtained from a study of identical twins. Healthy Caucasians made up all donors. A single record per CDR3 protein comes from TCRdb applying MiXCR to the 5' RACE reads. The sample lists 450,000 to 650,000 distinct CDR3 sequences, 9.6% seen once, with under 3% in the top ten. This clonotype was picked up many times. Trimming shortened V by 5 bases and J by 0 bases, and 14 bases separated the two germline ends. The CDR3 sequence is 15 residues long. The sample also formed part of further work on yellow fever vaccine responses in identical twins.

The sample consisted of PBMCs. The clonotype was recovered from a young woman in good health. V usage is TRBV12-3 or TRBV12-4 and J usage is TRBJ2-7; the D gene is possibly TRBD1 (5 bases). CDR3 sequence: CASSGALLSSYEQYF. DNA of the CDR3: TGTGCCAGCAGTGGGGCCCTACTGAGCTCCTACGAGCAGTACTTC.